Below, 14 T cell receptor beta chains from the same sample are listed, as sequenced in a study of T cells in localized non-small cell lung cancer. TCRdb's table, derived via immunoSEQ multiplex PCR, lists solely in-frame clones and lacks some. The table lists some 19,000 clones, roughly 84% of them singletons, with 2.4% in the top ten. Sequencing used peripheral blood, obtained before any cancer treatment. All receptors come from a man aged 35 to 69 with stage I lung adenocarcinoma.

The rearrangement joins TRBV6-7 to TRBJ2-1; tentatively, D is TRBD1 or TRBD2 (6 bases each). TRBV6-7 is marked as an open reading frame, function uncertain. The CDR3 loop spans 15 amino acids. The V gene lost 9 bases and the J gene lost 1 base, with 16 bases spanning the gap. CDR3 residues: CASQVRGPSYNEQFF. As DNA, the CDR3 is TGTGCCAGTCAAGTCCGGGGGCCTTCCTACAATGAGCAGTTCTTC.

The chain links TRBV4-1 to TRBJ2-5; a weak D match, TRBD1 (6 bases). This CDR3 region has 15 residues. Trimming cost V 0 bases and J 1 base, with 9 bases left between them. CDR1 is MGHRA and CDR2 is YSYEKL in the germline V gene. The CDR3, as DNA: TGCGCCAGCAGCCAAGAGGGGGCGTTCCAAGAGACCCAGTACTTC. Protein: CASSQEGAFQETQYF.

This sequence joins TRBV28 and TRBJ1-2; TRBD1 aligns across 7 bases. Germline V gene sequence: CDR1 MDHEN, CDR2 SYDVKM. CDR3 length: 13 amino acids. Unmatched junction bases numbered 6, after V lost 6 bases and J lost 5 bases. DNA for the CDR3: TGTGCCAGCAGCGCGGGGACAGATTATGGCTACACCTTC. Translated: CASSAGTDYGYTF.

J is TRBJ1-5 and V is TRBV7-2; the D gene is possibly TRBD1 (5 bases). Trimming left V 3 bases short and J 7 bases short, with 10 bases between. The CDR3 length is 13 residues. Germline CDR1 SGHTA, CDR2 FQGNSA. CDR3 protein: CASSFNGAQPQHF. The CDR3 region has the DNA TGTGCCAGCAGCTTTAACGGGGCGCAGCCCCAGCATTTT.

This chain uses TRBV7-2 with TRBJ2-5; 7 nucleotides match TRBD2. The CDR3 is 16 amino acids. Trimming at V came to 4 bases and at J to 5 bases, leaving 13 bases not matched to a gene. In germline, CDR1 is SGHTA, CDR2 FQGNSA. The CDR3 DNA is TGTGCCAGCAGCTCTACCTCGACTAGCCGGTGGGAGACCCAGTACTTC. Translating it yields CASSSTSTSRWETQYF.

This chain uses TRBV5-1 with TRBJ2-7; D is possibly TRBD2 (6 bases). V lost 4 bases and J 3 bases, leaving 14 bases between the germline ends. The CDR3 is 14 amino acids. The germline V gene encodes CDR1 SGHRS and CDR2 YFSETQ. CDR3 sequence (DNA): TGCGCCAGCAGCCCCCTGGAGGGGAACTACGAGCAGTACTTC. This sequence encodes CASSPLEGNYEQYF.

The chain uses TRBV27 and TRBJ2-7; 11 bases fit TRBD2. V shed 1 base and J 4 bases; nucleotides not matched to a gene: 3. Germline values: CDR1 MNHEY, CDR2 SMNVEV (reference sequence). The CDR3 length is 15 residues. CDR3 amino acids: CASSLFLAGGYEQYF. As DNA, the CDR3 is TGTGCCAGCAGTTTATTTTTAGCGGGAGGGTACGAGCAGTACTTC.

The sample holds one count of this clone. This chain links TRBV2 with TRBJ2-7, with D perhaps matching TRBD2 (7 bases). This CDR3 contains 15 residues. The V end was cut by 6 bases, the J end by 3 bases, with 18 bases between. Germline CDR1 reads SNHLY; CDR2 reads FYNNEI. CDR3 amino acids: CASSVQGSGGYEQYF. CDR3 bases: TGTGCCAGCAGCGTACAGGGATCGGGGGGCTACGAGCAGTACTTC.

The chain employs TRBV23-1 and TRBJ2-7, with D perhaps TRBD1 (6 bases). TRBV23-1 is identified as an open reading frame with a role that is uncertain. V shed 10 bases and J shed 4 bases, with 23 bases lying between them. The CDR3 consists of 15 residues. CDR3 DNA sequence: TGCGCCACAGGGGAAAGGGATCAAGGTCGGTACGAGCAGTACTTC. Protein sequence: CATGERDQGRYEQYF.

This clone has just one count. The rearrangement uses TRBV25-1 and TRBJ2-1; possible D gene TRBD1, 6 bases. The V gene lost 7 bases and the J gene lost 5 bases, with 15 bases spanning the gap. The CDR3 sequence is 14 residues long. Looked up from germline, CDR1 is MGHDK and CDR2 is SYGVNS. The CDR3 nucleotides read TGTGCCAGCAATCAGGGGATAACCCACAATGAGCAGTTCTTC. This translates into CASNQGITHNEQFF.

This chain joins TRBV4-2 and TRBJ2-7; a weak D match, TRBD2 (5 bases). V lost 6 bases to trimming and J lost 2 bases, with 14 bases between them. The germline V gene has CDR1 LGHNA and CDR2 YNFKEQ. The CDR3 contains 14 residues. The chain's CDR3 is CASSPGVNPYEQYF. CDR3 bases: TGTGCCAGCAGTCCCGGGGTCAACCCCTACGAGCAGTACTTC.

The chain links TRBV28 to TRBJ2-1; maybe TRBD2 (5 bases). V gave up 6 bases and J gave up 4 bases, with 13 bases separating them. This CDR3 region has 14 residues. The germline CDR1 and CDR2 sequences are MDHEN and SYDVKM. The CDR3 loop reads CASSRGNGYNEQFF. CDR3 in DNA: TGTGCCAGCAGCCGAGGGAACGGTTACAATGAGCAGTTCTTC.

The chain links TRBV27 to TRBJ2-2; D remains ambiguous. Trimming removed 3 bases at V and 1 base at J, with 6 bases between. Germline loops: CDR1 MNHEY, CDR2 SMNVEV (reference sequence). The length of the CDR3 is 14 residues. The CDR3 protein is CASSFLWNTGELFF. CDR3 DNA sequence: TGTGCCAGCAGTTTTTTGTGGAACACCGGGGAGCTGTTTTTT.

The rearrangement joins TRBV5-4 to TRBJ1-2; 10 bases are shared with TRBD1. CDR1 is SGHNT, CDR2 YYREEE, per germline (reference sequence). The V gene end was trimmed by 4 bases and the J gene end by 4 bases; junction bases not matched to a gene: 10. The CDR3 is 16 residues long. The CDR3 here is CASSVDWTGGAYGYTF. In nucleotides, the CDR3 is TGTGCCAGCAGCGTCGATTGGACAGGGGGAGCCTATGGCTACACCTTC.